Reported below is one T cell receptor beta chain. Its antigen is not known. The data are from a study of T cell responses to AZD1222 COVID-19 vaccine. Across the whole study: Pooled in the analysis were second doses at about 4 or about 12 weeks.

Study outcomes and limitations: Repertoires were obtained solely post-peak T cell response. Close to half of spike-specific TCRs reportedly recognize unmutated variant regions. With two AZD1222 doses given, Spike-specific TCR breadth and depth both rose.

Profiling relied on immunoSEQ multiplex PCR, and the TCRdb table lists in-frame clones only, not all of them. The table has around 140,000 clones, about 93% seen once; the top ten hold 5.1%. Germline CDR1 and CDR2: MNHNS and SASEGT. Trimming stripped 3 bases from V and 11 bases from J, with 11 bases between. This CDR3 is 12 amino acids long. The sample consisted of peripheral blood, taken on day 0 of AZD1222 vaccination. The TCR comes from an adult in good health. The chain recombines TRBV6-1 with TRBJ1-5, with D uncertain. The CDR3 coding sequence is TGTGCCAGCAGTGACCTCCTTAGGGCCCAGCATTTT. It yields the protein CASSDLLRAQHF.